The 5 T cell receptor beta chains below all came from one sample that was sequenced in a study of CD8 T cells in ankylosing spondylitis. TCRdb itself ran the 5' RACE reads through MiXCR, one entry per CDR3 protein. Found here are 300,000 to 400,000 distinct CDR3 sequences, approximately 14% of them singletons; the top ten hold about 1%. The sequenced sample consisted of blood, either unsorted or a sorted T cell fraction (not recorded which). The source is a male donor with ankylosing spondylitis or in good health (not recorded which).

V is TRBV12-3 or TRBV12-4 and J is TRBJ1-2, with D possibly matching TRBD1 (5 bases). The V gene lost 6 bases and the J gene lost 6 bases, with 14 bases spanning the gap. This CDR3 has 13 residues. CDR3 nucleotide sequence: TGTGCCAGCAGGATCAACGGGGGGGATGGCTACACCTTC. This encodes CASRINGGDGYTF.

V usage is TRBV25-1 and J usage is TRBJ1-2; D perhaps matches TRBD1 (5 bases). From germline, CDR1 is MGHDK and CDR2 SYGVNS. The CDR3 is 12 amino acids. Trimming cost V 6 bases and J 8 bases, with 13 bases left between them. The CDR3 loop reads CASRRPGLGYTF. CDR3 DNA: TGTGCCAGCAGACGCCCAGGGCTAGGCTACACCTTC.

This rearrangement joins TRBV20-1 to TRBJ2-5; no clear D gene. This CDR3 spans 11 amino acids. V lost 4 bases to trimming and J lost 3 bases, with 6 bases between them. The germline gives CDR1 DFQATT, CDR2 SNEGSKA (reference sequence). CDR3 sequence reads: CSATSEETQYF. The CDR3 DNA reads as TGCAGTGCTACCAGCGAAGAGACCCAGTACTTC.

This sequence joins TRBV2 and TRBJ2-6; no clear D. The CDR3 loop spans 15 amino acids. Per germline, CDR1 SNHLY and CDR2 FYNNEI. V lost 6 bases and J lost 0, with 9 bases in between. CDR3 amino acids: CASSADVSGANVLTF. CDR3 sequence (DNA): TGTGCCAGCAGCGCCGATGTCTCTGGGGCCAACGTCCTGACTTTC.

The V call is TRBV18, the J call TRBJ2-3; 8 bases fit TRBD1. The germline V gene has CDR1 KGHSH and CDR2 LQKENI. The V and J ends lost 3 bases and 6 bases, in that order; junction bases with no gene match: 8. CDR3 length equals 15 residues. Written as DNA, the CDR3 is TGTGCCAGCTCACCGGGACAGGTACACGTGGATACGCAGTATTTT. It translates to CASSPGQVHVDTQYF.